These T cell receptor beta chains were read from a single sample in a study of blood T cell repertoires in COVID-19. Sequenced by immunoSEQ multiplex PCR; TCRdb stores in-frame clones only, minus some. Here the sample spans some 150,000 clones, about 79% being singletons. The sequencing sample was made of peripheral blood. These receptors were collected from a woman older than 75 with active or convalescent COVID-19. Both conserved end residues are part of each CDR3. A D gene is named only where the DNA matches it firmly. Clone size is given for some rows only: seen once, a few or many times, or a class if the clone is expanded.

d_gene,v_gene,abundance,j_gene,CDR3nt,CDR3aa
-,TRBV28,once,TRBJ2-1,TGTGCCAGCAGTTTTTCTGGGCCTTACGATGAGCAGTTCTTC,CASSFSGPYDEQFF
TRBD1,TRBV19,once,TRBJ1-2,TGTGCCAGTAGTCCGGGTGGGGGACAGGGCGGCTATGGCTACACCTTC,CASSPGGGQGGYGYTF
-,TRBV7-9,-,TRBJ1-5,TGTGCCAGCAGCTTAAACACCGATCAGCCCCAGCATTTT,CASSLNTDQPQHF
-,TRBV3-1/TRBV3-2,-,TRBJ2-3,TGTGCCAGCAGCCAAGGCACAAATACGCAGTATTTT,CASSQGTNTQYF
-,TRBV28,-,TRBJ1-2,TGTGCCGCCCACATTCCTCTCGGACTCCCAACGGACTTC,CAAHIPLGLPTDF
TRBD1,TRBV6-5,-,TRBJ1-1,TGTGCCAGCAGTCAACCGGGACAGAAGCCAGCTTTCTTT,CASSQPGQKPAFF
-,TRBV7-2,-,TRBJ2-6,TGTGCCAGCAGGCTTGGAGGGGGGGCGGGGGCCAACGTCCTGACTTTC,CASRLGGGAGANVLTF
TRBD2,TRBV3-1/TRBV3-2,-,TRBJ2-5,TGTGCCAGCAGCCCTAGCGGGGTGAATACCCAGTACTTC,CASSPSGVNTQYF
-,TRBV7-6,few,TRBJ2-3,TGTGCCAGCAGCTTAGAGGGGTTAAGCACAGATACGCAGTATTTT,CASSLEGLSTDTQYF
TRBD2,TRBV7-2,-,TRBJ2-3,TGTGCCAGCAGCCAAGGCGGGGGGCGCTCCGATACGCAGTATTTT,CASSQGGGRSDTQYF
-,TRBV30,-,TRBJ2-2,TGTGCCTGGAGTGTGCAGGTACCGAACACCGGGGAGCTGTTTTTT,CAWSVQVPNTGELFF
-,TRBV4-2,-,TRBJ1-6,TGTGCCAGCAGCCAAGATCGGAGGCTACCCCTCCACTTT,CASSQDRRLPLHF
TRBD2,TRBV27,-,TRBJ2-3,TGTGCCAGCATGCGGGGGAGCACAGATACGCAGTATTTT,CASMRGSTDTQYF
TRBD2,TRBV2,few,TRBJ2-5,TGTGCCAGCATGACTAGCGCGCAAGAGACCCAGTACTTC,CASMTSAQETQYF
TRBD1,TRBV13,-,TRBJ1-3,TGTGCCAGCAGCTTAGTGCAGGGGGACACCATATATTTT,CASSLVQGDTIYF
-,TRBV5-6,-,TRBJ1-1,TGTGCCAGCAGCCCCCAAACACGGAACACTGAAGCTTTCTTT,CASSPQTRNTEAFF
TRBD1,TRBV19,few,TRBJ1-4,TGTGCCAGTAGTGACCCGACCGGGACAGGGGTAGAAAAACTGTTTTTT,CASSDPTGTGVEKLFF
-,TRBV19,-,TRBJ1-2,TGTGCCAGTAGTATCACAAGGGGAGGGTATGGCTACACCTTC,CASSITRGGYGYTF
-,TRBV30,few,TRBJ1-4,TGTGCCTGGAGTGTACCTGGGGGCGCGAGGGAAAAACTGTTTTTT,CAWSVPGGAREKLFF
-,TRBV5-8,once,TRBJ1-3,TGTGCCAGCAGCTTGGATTTGAGCTCTGGAAACACCATATATTTT,CASSLDLSSGNTIYF
-,TRBV6-2/TRBV6-3,-,TRBJ1-2,TGTGCCAGCAGTTACTTCCAGGGGGGCTACACCTTC,CASSYFQGGYTF
TRBD1,TRBV5-5,-,TRBJ1-5,TGTGCCAGCAGCAGACAGGGGCGCCCCGATCAGCCCCAGCATTTT,CASSRQGRPDQPQHF
TRBD1,TRBV19,once,TRBJ1-2,TGTGCCAGTAGTATCCTGGGACAGGGAATGCGTGGCTACACCTTC,CASSILGQGMRGYTF
-,TRBV10-2,-,TRBJ1-5,TGCGCCAGCAGTGTTCGCCCTTGGGGCCCCAATCAGCCCCAGCATTTT,CASSVRPWGPNQPQHF
-,TRBV9,-,TRBJ1-5,TGTGCCAGCAGCGCACAGGGTATTGGCAATCAGCCCCAGCATTTT,CASSAQGIGNQPQHF
TRBD1,TRBV9,-,TRBJ1-3,TGTGCCAGCAGCGAGGTAGGGGGCGGAAACACCATATATTTT,CASSEVGGGNTIYF
-,TRBV12-3/TRBV12-4,-,TRBJ1-1,TGTGCCAGCAGTTTCTCAGGGAACACTGAAGCTTTCTTT,CASSFSGNTEAFF
-,TRBV15,-,TRBJ1-1,TGTGCCACCAGCAGAGATCTAGCGTACACTGAAGCTTTCTTT,CATSRDLAYTEAFF
-,TRBV4-1,-,TRBJ1-5,TGCGCCAGCAGCCAAGATGGTGAAGGGGGTCAGCCCCAGCATTTT,CASSQDGEGGQPQHF
TRBD1,TRBV19,-,TRBJ2-2,TGTGCCAGTAGTAAAAGGACAGGTGGGGCCGGGGAGCTGTTTTTT,CASSKRTGGAGELFF
-,TRBV9,-,TRBJ1-2,TGTGCCAGCAGCGTAGCCGGACAGAGTTTTGGCTACACCTTC,CASSVAGQSFGYTF
TRBD1,TRBV5-1,-,TRBJ2-3,TGCGCCAGCAGACGGGGGGACAGGGTAGATACGCAGTATTTT,CASRRGDRVDTQYF
-,TRBV27,-,TRBJ1-2,TGTGCCAGCAGGCTTATGGGGGGGTATGGCTACACCTTC,CASRLMGGYGYTF
-,TRBV6-5,-,TRBJ1-1,TGTGCCAGCAGTACCCCCGGGACTGCGAACACTGAAGCTTTCTTT,CASSTPGTANTEAFF
TRBD1,TRBV19,-,TRBJ1-2,TGTGCCAGTAGTTCCTCAGGGGGCGCTTATGGCTACACCTTC,CASSSSGGAYGYTF
TRBD2,TRBV7-9,-,TRBJ2-5,TGTGCCAGCAGCCGACTAGCGGGGGGGCTTGAGACCCAGTACTTC,CASSRLAGGLETQYF
TRBD1,TRBV7-9,-,TRBJ2-2,TGTGCCAGCAGCTACCTACAGGGGGCCCCCGGGGAGCTGTTTTTT,CASSYLQGAPGELFF
TRBD1,TRBV28,-,TRBJ1-2,TGTGCCAGCAGTTGGACAGGCCGGGGTTACTATGGCTACACCTTC,CASSWTGRGYYGYTF
-,TRBV28,few,TRBJ1-1,TGTGCCAGCAGTTTATCAATGGTAGGGGGGGAGGCTTTCTTT,CASSLSMVGGEAFF
TRBD1,TRBV7-8,-,TRBJ2-6,TGTGCCAGCAGGCCTGCAGGGGGCCCCTCTGGGGCCAACGTCCTGACTTTC,CASRPAGGPSGANVLTF